The sequence of this T cell receptor (gamma chain) was determined in a study of human gamma delta and Vdelta1 T cells. The CDR3 contains 14 residues. Germline CDR1 VTNTFY, CDR2 YDVSTARD (reference sequence). TCRdb re-called the PCR reads through CATT. The sample carries thousands of gamma-chain clones, around 5.3% recorded once. In this sample, this clone turned up a few times. A read error may be the cause here, since a much bigger clone is one base away. The sample contains more than one DNA sequence encoding this CDR3. The chain combines TRGV3 with TRGJ1 or TRGJ2. The receptor comes from a human donor in good health. The sequenced sample was naive CD27+ Vdelta1 gamma-delta T cells from blood. CDR3 sequence: CATWESPNYYKKLF. CDR3 bases: TGTGCCACCTGGGAGTCCCCGAATTATTATAAGAAACTATTT.